What follows is one T cell receptor (beta chain) and its context. V shed 4 bases and J shed 4 bases, with 13 bases lying between them. Per germline, CDR1 SGHDN and CDR2 FVKESK. CDR3 length equals 14 residues. The sample belongs to a study of blood T cell repertoires in COVID-19. Study at large: From the United States, Italy and Spain came samples of acute and convalescent COVID-19. Sample material is recorded as cDNA or gDNA derived from T cells, B-cell-depleted T cells, or PBMCs.

Study processing details: Amplification of reference gene primers was used by the study to estimate nucleated cell counts. Profiling relied on immunoSEQ multiplex PCR, and the TCRdb table lists in-frame clones only, not all of them. The DNA was the basis for D and trimming; V, J and clone size are from that table. Here the sample spans 250,000 or so clones, more than 70% being singletons. Sequencing used peripheral blood. The chain couples TRBV14 to TRBJ1-1; tentatively, D is TRBD1 (5 bases). The receptor's source is a middle-aged woman who had recovered from COVID-19. CDR3 bases: TGTGCCAGCAGCCCGCGGGGCGGGGGCACTGAAGCTTTCTTT. Protein: CASSPRGGGTEAFF. The full variable domain, with the rest looked up from reference TRBV14 and TRBJ1-1, is EAGVTQFPSHSVIEKGQTVTLRCDPISGHDNLYWYRRVMGKEIKFLLHFVKESKQDESGMPNNRFLAERTGGTYSTLKVQPAELEDSGVYFCASSPRGGGTEAFFGQGTRLTVV.